This T cell receptor (beta chain) was recorded in a study of control samples from healthy donors and cancer patients. The CDR3 length is 16 residues. Trimming took 1 base from V and 7 from J; bases not matched to a gene: 7. Germline V CDR1 and CDR2: MGHRA, YSYEKL. Clones were sequenced by immunoSEQ multiplex PCR, and TCRdb holds only the in-frame ones, with some missing. Found here are some 29,000 clones, 70% to 90% of them singletons; the top ten hold around 3.6%. This chain links TRBV4-1 with TRBJ2-2, with TRBD2 matching 9 bases. The origin of this receptor is a female donor with melanoma. Sequenced material: formalin-fixed, paraffin-embedded tissue. CDR3 region: CASSQATSGLGGELFF. CDR3 sequence (DNA): TGCGCCAGCAGCCAAGCGACTAGCGGCCTCGGCGGGGAGCTGTTTTTT.